A single sample is the source of the 14 T cell receptor beta chains below, sequenced in a study of STAT3 mutations in large granular lymphocyte leukemia. Findings of the study overall: At least one immunodominant TCR beta clonotype appeared in every T-cell large granular lymphocyte leukemia patient.

Generated by immunoSEQ multiplex PCR, the TCRdb table keeps only in-frame clones and is missing some. Of 1,500 to 2,000 clones in the sample, 29% were seen once. For these TCRs, the target antigens are not known. The sequencing sample was made of peripheral blood mononuclear cells. The receptors stem from a male patient aged 50 to 59 with T-cell large granular lymphocyte leukemia. Some clones in this sample may be carry-over from other donors' samples.

This clone was picked up a small number of times. V usage is TRBV10-3 and J usage is TRBJ2-1; possible D gene TRBD2, 6 bases. Per the germline V gene, CDR1 is ENHRY and CDR2 is SYGVKD. This CDR3 has 13 amino acids. Between the trimmed V and J ends, which lost 6 bases and 5 bases, there was a span of 11 bases. The CDR3 region is CAIRRLEDNEQFF. The CDR3, as DNA: TGTGCCATCAGACGACTAGAGGACAATGAGCAGTTCTTC.

The V gene is TRBV5-1, the J gene TRBJ2-2; perhaps TRBD1 as D (6 bases). V was pared by 3 bases and J by 2 bases, with 11 bases between. The CDR3 is made up of 15 amino acids. In germline, CDR1 is SGHRS, CDR2 YFSETQ. The CDR3 nucleotides are TGCGCCAGCAGCTGGGGGCGGCTCAACACCGGGGAGCTGTTTTTT. It codes for CASSWGRLNTGELFF.

By share, this clone counts as medium-sized (0.01 to 0.1%). Other DNA sequences within the sample encode an identical CDR3. V and J are TRBV27 and TRBJ2-7, with 7 bases lining up with TRBD2. Germline trimming cut 3 bases from V and 4 bases from J; bases unmatched to any gene: 3. Germline V gene lookup returns CDR1 MNHEY and CDR2 SMNVEV (reference sequence). The CDR3 spans 13 residues. The CDR3 reads CASSFTSEYEQYF. CDR3 nucleotide sequence: TGTGCCAGCAGTTTTACTAGCGAGTACGAGCAGTACTTC.

V is TRBV7-9 and J is TRBJ2-5, with D unresolved. Trimming removed 1 base from V and 0 bases from J, with 9 bases in between. There are 15 residues in the CDR3. Germline CDR1 reads SEHNR; CDR2 reads FQNEAQ (reference sequence). CDR3 coding DNA: TGTGCCAGCAGCTTAGAAGGCAGGTACCAAGAGACCCAGTACTTC. Amino acids: CASSLEGRYQETQYF.

The sample holds a few counts of this clone. The chain uses TRBV30 and TRBJ1-5; D is uncertain. Germline CDR1 and CDR2: GTSNPN and SVGIG (reference sequence). V gave up 0 bases and J gave up 2 bases, with 5 bases separating them. This CDR3 region has 13 residues. The CDR3 is CAWSVGGNQPQHF. The CDR3 coding sequence is TGTGCCTGGAGTGTTGGCGGCAATCAGCCCCAGCATTTT.

This chain links TRBV23-1 with TRBJ1-2; D call uncertain. TRBV23-1 is labeled an ORF, and its function is uncertain. This CDR3 has 13 amino acids. V was shortened by 0 bases and J by 5 bases, with 7 bases between the two germline ends. CDR3 region: CASSQSCQYGYTF. DNA for the CDR3: TGCGCCAGCAGTCAATCGTGTCAGTATGGCTACACCTTC.

The chain is built from TRBV5-4 and TRBJ2-7; D perhaps matches TRBD2 (6 bases). Germline loops: CDR1 SGHNT, CDR2 YYREEE (reference sequence). V lost 4 bases, J lost 6 bases, and 17 bases lay in between. The CDR3 is made up of 14 amino acids. The CDR3 bases are TGTGCCAGCAGCCTACCGGGACGGAGGGGCGAGCAGTACTTC. It codes for CASSLPGRRGEQYF. The full variable domain, in which reference TRBV5-4 and TRBJ2-7 provide the parts outside the CDR3, is ETGVTQSPTHLIKTRGQQVTLRCSSQSGHNTVSWYQQALGQGPQFIFQYYREEENGRGNFPPRFSGLQFPNYSSELNVNALELDDSALYLCASSLPGRRGEQYFGPGTRLTVT.

The rearrangement joins TRBV27 to TRBJ2-5, with D uncertain. Germline CDR1 is MNHEY and CDR2 is SMNVEV (reference sequence). This CDR3 spans 13 amino acids. Trimming stripped 2 bases from V and 3 bases from J, with 7 bases between. This chain's CDR3 is CASSLTREETQYF. Written as DNA, the CDR3 is TGTGCCAGCAGTTTAACAAGAGAAGAGACCCAGTACTTC.

This clone is deemed medium-sized. The CDR3 region is CASSPEQRYEQYF. The DNA for the CDR3 is TGTGCCAGCAGCCCCGAACAGAGATACGAGCAGTACTTC. The chain is built from TRBV7-9 and TRBJ2-7, with D hard to call. Trimming left V 5 bases short and J 4 bases short, with 12 bases between. The CDR3 is made up of 13 amino acids. In germline, CDR1 is SEHNR, CDR2 FQNEAQ (reference sequence).

This chain links TRBV27 with TRBJ2-7; 7 bases fit TRBD1. The CDR3 runs 14 residues. The junction had 5 bases not matched to a gene; V was cut back by 2 bases and J by 4 bases. From germline, CDR1 is MNHEY and CDR2 SMNVEV (reference sequence). The CDR3 protein is CASSLRVRGYEQYF. The CDR3 bases are TGTGCCAGCAGTTTAAGGGTCAGGGGGTACGAGCAGTACTTC.

This chain uses TRBV6-6 with TRBJ2-7, with 8 positions matching TRBD1. Germline V gene sequence: CDR1 MNHNY, CDR2 SVGAGI (reference sequence). V was pared by 5 bases and J by 2 bases, with 5 bases of the junction left unmatched. This CDR3 comprises 14 residues. The DNA for the CDR3 is TGTGCCAGCAGTCGCCAGGGGGCAGCCTACGAGCAGTACTTC. It encodes CASSRQGAAYEQYF.

This clone is classed as medium-sized. The chain carries TRBV27 and TRBJ2-7; 8 positions agree with TRBD1. The germline V gene has CDR1 MNHEY and CDR2 SMNVEV (reference sequence). The junction had 20 bases not matched to a gene; V was cut back by 6 bases and J by 4 bases. The CDR3 consists of 18 residues. CDR3 in amino acids: CASSKESGGLPLGYEQYF. DNA of the CDR3: TGTGCCAGCAGCAAAGAGTCAGGGGGCCTCCCTCTTGGGTACGAGCAGTACTTC.

This chain connects TRBV5-4 to TRBJ1-2; 11 bases map to TRBD1. The V gene's germline CDR1 is SGHNT and CDR2 YYREEE (reference sequence). V lost 4 bases to trimming and J lost 2 bases; unmatched junction nucleotides: 4. The CDR3 runs to 15 residues. The CDR3 loop reads CASSPGQGGNYGYTF. CDR3 bases: TGTGCCAGCAGCCCGGGACAGGGGGGGAACTATGGCTACACCTTC.

Comment on this clone: Mismatch with germline at one junction end may stem from a read error. The chain uses TRBV18 and TRBJ1-5, with a weak D call TRBD1 (5 bases). The germline gives CDR1 KGHSH, CDR2 LQKENI. This CDR3 is 16 amino acids long. CDR3 sequence reads: CASSPPNSGYNQAQHF. In nucleotides, the CDR3 is TGTGCCAGCTCACCACCGAATTCAGGGTATAATCAGGCCCAGCATTTT.